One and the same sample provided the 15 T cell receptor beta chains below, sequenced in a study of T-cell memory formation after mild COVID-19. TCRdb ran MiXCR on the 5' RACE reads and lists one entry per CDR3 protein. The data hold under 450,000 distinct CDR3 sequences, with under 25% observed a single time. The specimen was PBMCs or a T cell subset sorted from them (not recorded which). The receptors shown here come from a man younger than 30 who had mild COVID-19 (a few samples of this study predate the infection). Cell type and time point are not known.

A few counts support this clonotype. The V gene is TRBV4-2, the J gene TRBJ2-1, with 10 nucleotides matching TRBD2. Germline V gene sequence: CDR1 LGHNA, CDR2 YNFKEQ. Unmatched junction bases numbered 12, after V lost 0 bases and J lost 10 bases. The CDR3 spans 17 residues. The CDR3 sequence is CASSQDGSGGASGEQFF. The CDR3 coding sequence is TGTGCCAGCAGCCAAGATGGAAGCGGGGGGGCTTCAGGAGAGCAGTTCTTC.

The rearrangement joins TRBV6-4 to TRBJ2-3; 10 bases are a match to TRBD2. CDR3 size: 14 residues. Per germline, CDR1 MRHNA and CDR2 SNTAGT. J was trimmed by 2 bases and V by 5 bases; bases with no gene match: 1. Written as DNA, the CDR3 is TGTGCCAGCAGTAGCGGGGGGGCCACAGATACGCAGTATTTT. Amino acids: CASSSGGATDTQYF.

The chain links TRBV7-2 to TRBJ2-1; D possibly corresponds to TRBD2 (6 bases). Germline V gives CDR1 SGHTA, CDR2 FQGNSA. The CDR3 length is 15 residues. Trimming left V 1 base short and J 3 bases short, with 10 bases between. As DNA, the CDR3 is TGTGCCAGCAGCTTAGTTGCGGGGTTCTACAATGAGCAGTTCTTC. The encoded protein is CASSLVAGFYNEQFF.

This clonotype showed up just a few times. Here the CDR3 DNA reads TGTGCCAGCAGTTTCGGAGACACTGAAGCTTTCTTT. Amino acid sequence: CASSFGDTEAFF. The chain couples TRBV28 to TRBJ1-1, with no clear D. CDR1 and CDR2 from the germline V gene are MDHEN and SYDVKM. The CDR3 sequence is 12 residues long. V lost 3 bases and J lost 3, with 5 bases in between.

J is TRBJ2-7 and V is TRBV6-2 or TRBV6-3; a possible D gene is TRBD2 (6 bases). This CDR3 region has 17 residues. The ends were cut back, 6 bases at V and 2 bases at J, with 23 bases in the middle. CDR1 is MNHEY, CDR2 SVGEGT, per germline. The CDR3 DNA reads TGTGCCAGCAGCGCGATCTCCGGGAGAGCACCTACCTACGAGCAGTACGTC. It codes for CASSAISGRAPTYEQYV.

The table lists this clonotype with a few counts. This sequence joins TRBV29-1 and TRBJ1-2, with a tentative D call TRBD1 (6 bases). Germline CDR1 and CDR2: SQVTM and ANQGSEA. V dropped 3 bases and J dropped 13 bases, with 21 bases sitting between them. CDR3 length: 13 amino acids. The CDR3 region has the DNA TGCAGCGTTGAGGGGGCGGCACCAAAGACTGGCACCTTC. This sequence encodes CSVEGAAPKTGTF.

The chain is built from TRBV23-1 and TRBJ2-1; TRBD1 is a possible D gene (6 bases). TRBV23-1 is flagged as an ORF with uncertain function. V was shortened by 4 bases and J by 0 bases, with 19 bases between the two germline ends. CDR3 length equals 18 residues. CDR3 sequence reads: CASSPRGTHKFSYNEQFF. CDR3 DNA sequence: TGCGCCAGCAGTCCCCGAGGGACACACAAATTCTCCTACAATGAGCAGTTCTTC.

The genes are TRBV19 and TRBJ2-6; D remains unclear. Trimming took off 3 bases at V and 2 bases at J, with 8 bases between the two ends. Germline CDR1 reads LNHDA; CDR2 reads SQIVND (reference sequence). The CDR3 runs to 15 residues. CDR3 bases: TGTGCCAGTAGTATCATATCTGCTGGGGCCAACGTCCTGACTTTC. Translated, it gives CASSIISAGANVLTF. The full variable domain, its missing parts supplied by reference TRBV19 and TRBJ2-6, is DGGITQSPKYLFRKEGQNVTLSCEQNLNHDAMYWYRQDPGQGLRLIYYSQIVNDFQKGDIAEGYSVSREKKESFPLTVTSAQKNPTAFYLCASSIISAGANVLTFGAGSRLTVL.

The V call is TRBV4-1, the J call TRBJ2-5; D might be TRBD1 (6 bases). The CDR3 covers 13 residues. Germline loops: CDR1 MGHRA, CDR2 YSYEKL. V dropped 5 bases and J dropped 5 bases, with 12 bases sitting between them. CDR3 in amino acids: CASSLGHVETQYF. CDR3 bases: TGCGCCAGCAGCTTGGGACATGTGGAGACCCAGTACTTC.

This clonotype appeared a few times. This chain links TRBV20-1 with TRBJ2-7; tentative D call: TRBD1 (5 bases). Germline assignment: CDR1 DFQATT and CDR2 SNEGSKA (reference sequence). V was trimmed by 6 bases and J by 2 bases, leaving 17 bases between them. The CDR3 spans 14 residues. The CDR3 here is CSARAPDGTYEQYV. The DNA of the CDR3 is TGCAGTGCCAGGGCCCCGGACGGAACCTACGAGCAGTACGTC.

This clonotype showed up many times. The CDR3 coding sequence is TGTGCCAGCAGTGACTCGAGAATGTCCGGGGAGCTGTTTTTT. It translates to CASSDSRMSGELFF. The rearrangement uses TRBV6-4 and TRBJ2-2; unclear D gene. CDR1 and CDR2 from the germline V gene are MRHNA and SNTAGT. This CDR3 has 14 residues. The V end lost 0 bases, the J end lost 6 bases, and 8 bases lay between the germline ends.

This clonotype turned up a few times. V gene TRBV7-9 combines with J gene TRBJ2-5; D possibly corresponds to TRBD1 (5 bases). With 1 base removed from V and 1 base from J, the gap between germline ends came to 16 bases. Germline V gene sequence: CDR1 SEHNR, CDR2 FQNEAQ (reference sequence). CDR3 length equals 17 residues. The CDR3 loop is CASSLVRATLGQETQYF. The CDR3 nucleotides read TGTGCCAGCAGCTTAGTCAGGGCTACGTTGGGCCAAGAGACCCAGTACTTC.

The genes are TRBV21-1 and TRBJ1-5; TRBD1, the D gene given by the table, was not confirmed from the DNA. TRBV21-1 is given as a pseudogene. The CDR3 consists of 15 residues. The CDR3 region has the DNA TGTGCCCGGGAGGAGGGAGGGGGCACGGCTCAGCCCCAGCATTTT. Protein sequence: CAREEGGGTAQPQHF.

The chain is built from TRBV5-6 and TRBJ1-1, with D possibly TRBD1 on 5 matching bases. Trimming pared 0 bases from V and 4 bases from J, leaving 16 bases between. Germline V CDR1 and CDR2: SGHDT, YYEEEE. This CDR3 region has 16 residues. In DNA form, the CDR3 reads TGTGCCAGCAGCTTGGGGCAGGGCGGGTTGCGCACTGAAGCTTTCTTT. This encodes CASSLGQGGLRTEAFF.

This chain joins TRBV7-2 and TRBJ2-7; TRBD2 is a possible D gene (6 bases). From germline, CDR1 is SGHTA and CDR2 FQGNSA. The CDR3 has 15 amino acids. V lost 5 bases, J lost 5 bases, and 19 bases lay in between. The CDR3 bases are TGTGCCAGCAGCCCGTGGTCCCAGCGGGTCGACGAGCAGTACTTC. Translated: CASSPWSQRVDEQYF.